This T cell receptor (beta chain) appears in the sequencing data of a study of blood T cell repertoires in COVID-19. Study overall: Some COVID-19 samples were acute and others convalescent; all came from the United States, Italy and Spain. PBMCs, B-cell-depleted T cells, or T cells provided the cDNA or gDNA that made up the material.

Germline lookup yields CDR1 SQVTM and CDR2 ANQGSEA. V trimming: 8 bases; J trimming: 5 bases; junction bases outside the gene matches: 9. CDR3 size: 13 residues. Per the study methods: Nucleated cell number was recorded as an estimate derived from reference gene primer amplification. Assay used: immunoSEQ multiplex PCR; TCRdb lists only in-frame clones, some missing. For V, J and clone size, that table is used; D and trimming come from the DNA. The table has around 370,000 clones, about 90% seen once; the top ten hold around 7%. The chain employs TRBV29-1 and TRBJ2-1, with TRBD2 matching over 7 bases. The sequence derives from a man younger than 30 with active or convalescent COVID-19. What was sequenced was peripheral blood. The DNA for the CDR3 is TGCAGCCCCGTCGGGCTAGCGGACAATGAGCAGTTCTTC. Amino acid sequence: CSPVGLADNEQFF.